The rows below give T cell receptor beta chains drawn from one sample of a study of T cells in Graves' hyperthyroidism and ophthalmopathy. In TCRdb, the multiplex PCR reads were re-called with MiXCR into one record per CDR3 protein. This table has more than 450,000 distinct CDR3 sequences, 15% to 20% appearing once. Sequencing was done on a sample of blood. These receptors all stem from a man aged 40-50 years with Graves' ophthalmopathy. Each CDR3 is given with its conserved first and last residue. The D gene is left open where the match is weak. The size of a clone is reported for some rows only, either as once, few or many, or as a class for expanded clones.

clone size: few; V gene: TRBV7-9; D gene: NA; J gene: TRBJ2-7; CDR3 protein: CASSSRLWRGGTVHSEQYF; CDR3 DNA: TGTGCCAGCAGTTCCAGGTTATGGAGGGGTGGGACCGTTCATTCCGAGCAGTACTTC
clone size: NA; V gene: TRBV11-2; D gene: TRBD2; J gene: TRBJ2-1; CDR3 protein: CASGYPPTGTSGISRNNEQFF; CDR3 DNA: TGTGCCAGCGGATACCCCCCTACCGGGACTAGCGGGATCTCTCGGAACAATGAGCAGTTCTTC
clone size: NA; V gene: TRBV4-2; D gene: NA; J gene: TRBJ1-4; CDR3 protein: CASSQDLGNEKLFF; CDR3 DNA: TGTGCCAGCAGCCAAGATCTGGGGAATGAAAAACTGTTTTTT
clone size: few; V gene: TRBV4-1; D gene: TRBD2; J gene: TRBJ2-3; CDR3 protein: CASSQAAGGRADTQYF; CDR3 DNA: TGCGCCAGCAGCCAAGCGGCGGGGGGGCGCGCAGATACGCAGTATTTT
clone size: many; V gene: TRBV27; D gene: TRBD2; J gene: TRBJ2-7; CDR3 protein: CASKFAGGSSSYEQYF; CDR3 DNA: TGTGCCAGCAAGTTCGCGGGGGGTTCCAGCTCCTACGAGCAGTACTTC
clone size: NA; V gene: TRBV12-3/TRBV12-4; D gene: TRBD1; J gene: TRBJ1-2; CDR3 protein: CASSPGTQGEGYTF; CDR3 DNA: TGTGCCAGCAGTCCCGGGACTCAGGGGGAAGGCTACACCTTC
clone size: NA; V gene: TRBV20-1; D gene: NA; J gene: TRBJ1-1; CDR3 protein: CSARGRIAGEAFF; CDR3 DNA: TGCAGTGCTAGAGGGAGAATCGCAGGTGAAGCTTTCTTT
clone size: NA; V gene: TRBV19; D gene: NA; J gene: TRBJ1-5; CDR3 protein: CASLRRGYSNQPQHF; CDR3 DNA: TGTGCCAGTCTCCGTAGGGGTTATAGCAATCAGCCCCAGCATTTT
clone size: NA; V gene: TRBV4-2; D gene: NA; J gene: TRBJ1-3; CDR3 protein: CASSPTTAFSGNTIYF; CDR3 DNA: TGTGCCAGCAGCCCGACGACAGCCTTCTCTGGAAACACCATATATTTT
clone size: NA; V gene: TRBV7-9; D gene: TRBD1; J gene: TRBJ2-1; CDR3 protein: CASSLGGTANYNEQFF; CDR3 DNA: TGTGCCAGCAGCTTAGGAGGGACAGCGAACTACAATGAGCAGTTCTTC
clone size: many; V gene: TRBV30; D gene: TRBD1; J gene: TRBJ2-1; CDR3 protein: CAWMGQGNEQFF; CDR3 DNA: TGTGCCTGGATGGGACAGGGGAATGAGCAGTTCTTC
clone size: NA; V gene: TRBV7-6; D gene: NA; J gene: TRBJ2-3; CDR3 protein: CASSLSARNTDTQYF; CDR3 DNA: TGTGCCAGCAGCTTAAGTGCGCGGAACACAGATACGCAGTATTTT
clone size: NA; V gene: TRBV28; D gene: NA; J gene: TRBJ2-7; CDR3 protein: CASRRYSFTYEQYF; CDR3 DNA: TGTGCCAGCAGAAGATACAGTTTTACCTACGAGCAGTACTTC
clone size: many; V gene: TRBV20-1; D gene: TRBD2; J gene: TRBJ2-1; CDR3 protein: CSAIPIAGDGYNEQFF; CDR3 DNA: TGCAGTGCTATTCCCATAGCGGGAGATGGCTACAATGAGCAGTTCTTC
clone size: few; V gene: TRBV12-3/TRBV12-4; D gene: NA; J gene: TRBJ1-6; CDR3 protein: CASSSSHNSPLHF; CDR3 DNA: TGTGCCAGCAGTTCCAGTCATAATTCACCCCTCCACTTT
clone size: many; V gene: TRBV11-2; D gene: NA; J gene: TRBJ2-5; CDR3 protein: CASSVELLQETQYF; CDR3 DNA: TGTGCCAGCAGCGTCGAGCTACTACAAGAGACCCAGTACTTC
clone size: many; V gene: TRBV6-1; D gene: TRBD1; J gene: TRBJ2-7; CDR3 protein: CASSEAGGHHEQYF; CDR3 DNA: TGTGCCAGCAGTGAAGCAGGGGGCCACCACGAGCAGTACTTC
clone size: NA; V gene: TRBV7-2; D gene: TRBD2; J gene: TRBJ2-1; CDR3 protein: CASSLDLAGASYNEQFF; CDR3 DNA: TGTGCCAGCAGCTTAGATCTAGCGGGGGCTTCCTACAATGAGCAGTTCTTC
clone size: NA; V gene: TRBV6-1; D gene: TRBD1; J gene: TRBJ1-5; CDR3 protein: CASSLEDRGNRHF; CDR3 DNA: TGTGCCAGCAGCCTAGAGGACAGGGGAAATCGGCATTTT
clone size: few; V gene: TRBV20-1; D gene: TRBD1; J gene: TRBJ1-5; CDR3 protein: CSAYTRDSSSNQPQHF; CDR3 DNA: TGCAGTGCTTATACCCGGGACAGCAGTAGCAATCAGCCCCAGCATTTT
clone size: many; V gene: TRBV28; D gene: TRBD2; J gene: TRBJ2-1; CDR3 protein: CASSLMGSGRGYNEQFF; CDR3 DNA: TGTGCCAGCAGTTTAATGGGTAGCGGGAGGGGTTACAATGAGCAGTTCTTC
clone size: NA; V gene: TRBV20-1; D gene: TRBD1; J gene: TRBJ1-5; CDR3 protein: CSARIQGNQPQHF; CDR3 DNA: TGCAGTGCTAGGATACAGGGGAATCAGCCCCAGCATTTT
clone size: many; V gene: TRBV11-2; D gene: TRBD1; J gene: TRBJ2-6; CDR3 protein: CASSRDRGGSGANVLTF; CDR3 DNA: TGTGCCAGCAGCAGGGACAGGGGAGGGTCCGGGGCCAACGTCCTGACTTTC
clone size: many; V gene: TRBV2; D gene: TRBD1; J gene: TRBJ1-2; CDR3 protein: CASRVPGQGSGYTF; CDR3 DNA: TGTGCCAGCAGAGTTCCGGGACAGGGATCTGGCTACACCTTC
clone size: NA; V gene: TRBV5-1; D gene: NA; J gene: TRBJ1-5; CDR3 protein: CASSFEGLSNRPQHF; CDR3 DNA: TGCGCCAGCAGCTTTGAGGGCCTGAGCAATCGGCCCCAGCATTTT
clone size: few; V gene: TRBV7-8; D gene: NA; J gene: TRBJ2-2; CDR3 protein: CASSLGAAIGELFF; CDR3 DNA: TGTGCCAGCAGCTTAGGGGCAGCCATCGGGGAGCTGTTTTTT
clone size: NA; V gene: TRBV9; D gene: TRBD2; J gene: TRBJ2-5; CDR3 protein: CASSLGTSQETQYF; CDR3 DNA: TGTGCCAGCAGCCTCGGGACTAGCCAAGAGACCCAGTACTTC
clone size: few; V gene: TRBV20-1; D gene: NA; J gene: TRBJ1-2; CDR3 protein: CSAQARTVSYGYTF; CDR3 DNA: TGCAGTGCTCAAGCGCGGACAGTCTCTTACGGCTACACCTTC
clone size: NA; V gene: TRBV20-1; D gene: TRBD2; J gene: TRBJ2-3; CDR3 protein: CSARERSQREGSDTQYF; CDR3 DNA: TGCAGTGCTAGAGAAAGGTCTCAGCGGGAGGGATCAGATACGCAGTATTTT
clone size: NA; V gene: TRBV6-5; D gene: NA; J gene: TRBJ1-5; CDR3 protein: CASSYSKDSNQPQHF; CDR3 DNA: TGTGCCAGCAGTTACTCAAAGGATAGCAATCAGCCCCAGCATTTT
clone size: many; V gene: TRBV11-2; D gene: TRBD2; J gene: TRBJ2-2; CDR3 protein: CASSLGAAGGRGNTGELFF; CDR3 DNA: TGTGCCAGCAGCTTAGGGGCAGCCGGCGGGAGGGGGAACACCGGGGAGCTGTTTTTT
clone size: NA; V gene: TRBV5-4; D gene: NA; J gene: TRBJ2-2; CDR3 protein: CASSTTGMNTGELFF; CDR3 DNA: TGTGCCAGCAGCACAACCGGGATGAACACCGGGGAGCTGTTTTTT
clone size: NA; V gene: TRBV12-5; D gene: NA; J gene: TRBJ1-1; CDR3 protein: CASGLGSTEAFF; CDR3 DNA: TGTGCTAGTGGTTTGGGGAGCACTGAAGCTTTCTTT
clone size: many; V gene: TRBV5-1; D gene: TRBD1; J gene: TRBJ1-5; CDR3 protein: CASSLGGTGQPQHF; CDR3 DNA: TGCGCCAGCAGCCTAGGGGGCACGGGGCAGCCCCAGCATTTT
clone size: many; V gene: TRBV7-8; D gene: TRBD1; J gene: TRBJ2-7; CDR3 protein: CASSSGTGRTYEQYF; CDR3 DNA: TGTGCCAGCAGCTCTGGGACAGGACGAACCTACGAGCAGTACTTC
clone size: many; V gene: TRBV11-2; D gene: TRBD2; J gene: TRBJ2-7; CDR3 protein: CASSLNSGGSFEQYF; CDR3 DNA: TGTGCCAGCAGCTTAAATAGCGGGGGGAGTTTCGAGCAGTACTTC
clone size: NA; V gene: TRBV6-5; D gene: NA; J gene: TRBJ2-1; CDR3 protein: CASSYSEARSYNEQFF; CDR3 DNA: TGTGCCAGCAGTTACTCAGAGGCACGCTCCTACAATGAGCAGTTCTTC
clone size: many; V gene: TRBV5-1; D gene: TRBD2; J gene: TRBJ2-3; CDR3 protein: CASSLAAGDITDTQYF; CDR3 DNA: TGCGCCAGCAGCTTGGCAGCGGGGGACATAACAGATACGCAGTATTTT
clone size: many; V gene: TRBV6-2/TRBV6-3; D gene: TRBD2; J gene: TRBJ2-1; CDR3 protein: CASRGTSGNEQFF; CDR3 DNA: TGTGCCAGCAGAGGGACTAGCGGGAATGAGCAGTTCTTC
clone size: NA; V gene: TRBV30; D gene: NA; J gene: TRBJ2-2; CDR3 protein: CAWSVLGAGELFF; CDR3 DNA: TGTGCCTGGAGTGTCCTCGGGGCCGGGGAGCTGTTTTTT
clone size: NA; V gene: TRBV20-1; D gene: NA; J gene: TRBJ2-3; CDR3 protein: CSTPIDTQYF; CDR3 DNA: TGCAGTACCCCCATAGATACGCAGTATTTT
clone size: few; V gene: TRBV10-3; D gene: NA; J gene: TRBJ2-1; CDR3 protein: CAITHPTNNEQFF; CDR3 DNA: TGTGCCATCACACACCCGACCAACAATGAGCAGTTCTTC
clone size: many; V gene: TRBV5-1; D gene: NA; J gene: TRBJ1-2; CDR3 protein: CASSLAGQPNRTF; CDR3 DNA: TGCGCCAGCAGCTTGGCCGGACAGCCTAATCGCACCTTC
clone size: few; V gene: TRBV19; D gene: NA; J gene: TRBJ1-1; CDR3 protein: CASSLRGGWSNTEAFF; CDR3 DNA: TGTGCCAGTAGTCTTCGGGGAGGCTGGTCGAACACTGAAGCTTTCTTT
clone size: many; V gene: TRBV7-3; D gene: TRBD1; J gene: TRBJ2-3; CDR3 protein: CASSSDRGGVQYF; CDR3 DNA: TGTGCCAGCAGCTCCGACAGGGGGGGGGTGCAGTATTTT
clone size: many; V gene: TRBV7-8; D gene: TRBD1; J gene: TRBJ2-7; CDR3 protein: CASSTRTGPTYEQYF; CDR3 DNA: TGTGCCAGCAGCACTAGGACAGGCCCGACCTACGAGCAGTACTTC
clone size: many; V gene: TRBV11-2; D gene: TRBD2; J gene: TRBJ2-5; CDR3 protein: CASSLVLRAGAQETQYF; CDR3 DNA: TGTGCCAGCAGCTTAGTCCTTCGAGCGGGGGCTCAAGAGACCCAGTACTTC
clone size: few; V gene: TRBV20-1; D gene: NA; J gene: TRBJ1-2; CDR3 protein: CSVSRTVDGWYGYTF; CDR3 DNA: TGCAGTGTGTCCCGGACGGTTGATGGATGGTATGGCTACACCTTC
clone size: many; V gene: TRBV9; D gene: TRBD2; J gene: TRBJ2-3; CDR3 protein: CASSVERVAGRTDTQYF; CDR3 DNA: TGTGCCAGCAGCGTAGAGAGGGTAGCGGGGAGAACAGATACGCAGTATTTT